This TCR beta chain appears in the sequencing data of a study of blood T cells in healthy people across ages. Study-level information: With template switching, about one barcoded beta molecule was captured per two T cells.

The V gene's germline CDR1 is SGDLS and CDR2 YYNGEE. The CDR3 runs 13 residues. The V gene end was trimmed by 4 bases and the J gene end by 6 bases; junction bases not matched to a gene: 6. A second PCR, run for about 7 to 11 cycles, used a sample-barcoded 5' primer plus a J-beta primer mix. A template-switch adaptor containing 12 random nucleotides labeled each cDNA molecule. Each CDR3 protein gets one entry after TCRdb re-called the 5' RACE reads with MiXCR. The table records roughly 2 million distinct CDR3 sequences, about 50% of them present only once. Material for sequencing was blood. The gene calls are TRBV9 and TRBJ2-7; 8 bases map to TRBD1. This TCR was sampled from a woman aged 40 to 55 in good health. Written as DNA, the CDR3 is TGTGCCAGCAGCTCCTCGACAGGGGTCGAGCAGTACTTC. Translation: CASSSSTGVEQYF.